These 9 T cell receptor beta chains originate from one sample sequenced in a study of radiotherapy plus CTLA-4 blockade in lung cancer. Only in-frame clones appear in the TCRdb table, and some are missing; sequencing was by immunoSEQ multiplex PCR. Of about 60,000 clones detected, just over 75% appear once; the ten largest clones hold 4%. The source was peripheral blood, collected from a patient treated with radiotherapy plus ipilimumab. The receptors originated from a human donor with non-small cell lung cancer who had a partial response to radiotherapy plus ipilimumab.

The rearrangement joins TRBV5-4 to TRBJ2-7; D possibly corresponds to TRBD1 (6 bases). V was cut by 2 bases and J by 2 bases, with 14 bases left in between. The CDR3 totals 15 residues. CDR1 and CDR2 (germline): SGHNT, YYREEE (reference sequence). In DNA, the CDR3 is TGTGCCAGCAGCTTAGGTCAGGACAGCACCTACGAGCAGTACTTC. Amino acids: CASSLGQDSTYEQYF.

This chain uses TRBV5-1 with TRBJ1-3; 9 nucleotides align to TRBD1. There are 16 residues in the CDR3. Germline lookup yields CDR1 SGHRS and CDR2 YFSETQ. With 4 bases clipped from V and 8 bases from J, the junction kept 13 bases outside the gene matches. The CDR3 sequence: CASSANAGTGRYTIYF. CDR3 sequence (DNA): TGCGCCAGCAGCGCCAACGCCGGGACAGGGAGGTACACCATATATTTT. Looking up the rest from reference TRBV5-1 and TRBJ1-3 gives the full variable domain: KAGVTQTPRYLIKTRGQQVTLSCSPISGHRSVSWYQQTPGQGLQFLFEYFSETQRNKGNFPGRFSGRQFSNSRSEMNVSTLELGDSALYLCASSANAGTGRYTIYFGEGSWLTVV.

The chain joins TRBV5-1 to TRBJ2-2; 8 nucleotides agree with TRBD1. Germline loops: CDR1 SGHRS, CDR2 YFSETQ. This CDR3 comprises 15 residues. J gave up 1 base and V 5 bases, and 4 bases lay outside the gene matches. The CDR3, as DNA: TGCGCCAGCAGTTCCGGGACAGGGAACACCGGGGAGCTGTTTTTT. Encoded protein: CASSSGTGNTGELFF.

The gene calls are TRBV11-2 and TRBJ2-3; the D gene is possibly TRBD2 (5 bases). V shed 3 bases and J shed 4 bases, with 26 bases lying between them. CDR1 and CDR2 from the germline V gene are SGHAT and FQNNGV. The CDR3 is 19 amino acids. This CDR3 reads CASSLRGWVRTGKADTQYF. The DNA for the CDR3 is TGTGCCAGCAGCTTGAGAGGGTGGGTAAGGACGGGCAAGGCAGATACGCAGTATTTT.

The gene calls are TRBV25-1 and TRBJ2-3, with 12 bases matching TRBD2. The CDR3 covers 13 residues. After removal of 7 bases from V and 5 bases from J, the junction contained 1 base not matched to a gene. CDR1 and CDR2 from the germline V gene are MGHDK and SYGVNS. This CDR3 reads CASTSGGGDTQYF. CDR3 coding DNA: TGTGCCAGCACTAGCGGGGGGGGAGATACGCAGTATTTT.

CDR3 loop: CASSYTGTGGYEQYF. In DNA form, the CDR3 reads TGTGCCAGCAGTTATACAGGGACAGGGGGCTACGAGCAGTACTTC. This chain connects TRBV6-5 to TRBJ2-7; 11 bases fit TRBD1. In germline, CDR1 is MNHEY, CDR2 SVGAGI. CDR3 size: 15 residues. The ends lost 3 bases at V and 3 bases at J; junction bases unmatched: 4.

In nucleotides, the CDR3 is TGTGCCAGCAGCTTAGCGGGGGGGTACACCGGGGAGCTGTTTTTT. It encodes CASSLAGGYTGELFF. This chain joins TRBV7-2 and TRBJ2-2, with TRBD2 matching over 7 bases. This CDR3 comprises 15 residues. The germline gives CDR1 SGHTA, CDR2 FQGNSA. V was pared by 0 bases and J by 3 bases, with 1 base of the junction left unmatched. Drawing the rest from reference TRBV7-2 and TRBJ2-2, the complete variable domain is GAGVSQSPSNKVTEKGKDVELRCDPISGHTALYWYRQSLGQGLEFLIYFQGNSAPDKSGLPSDRFSAERTGGSVSTLTIQRTQQEDSAVYLCASSLAGGYTGELFFGEGSRLTVL.

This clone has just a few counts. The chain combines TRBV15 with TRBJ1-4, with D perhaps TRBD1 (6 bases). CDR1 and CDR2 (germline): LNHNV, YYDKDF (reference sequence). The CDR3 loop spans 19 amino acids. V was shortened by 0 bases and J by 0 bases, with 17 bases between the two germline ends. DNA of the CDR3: TGTGCCACCAGCAGAGATCTGGCAGGCAGGGGCGCAACTAATGAAAAACTGTTTTTT. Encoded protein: CATSRDLAGRGATNEKLFF.

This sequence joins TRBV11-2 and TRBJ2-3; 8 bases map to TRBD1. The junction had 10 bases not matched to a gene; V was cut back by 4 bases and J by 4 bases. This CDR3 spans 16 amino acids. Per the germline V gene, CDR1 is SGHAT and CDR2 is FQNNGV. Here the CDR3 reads CASSSQGAGSADTQYF. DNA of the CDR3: TGTGCCAGCAGCTCCCAGGGGGCGGGGAGTGCAGATACGCAGTATTTT.